This TCR beta chain was found in a study of blood T cell repertoires in COVID-19 (dated by TCRdb to 2018 to 2021). In terms of the full investigation: Samples covering the acute and convalescent phases of COVID-19 were provided by collaborators in the United States, Italy and Spain. The material from the prospective study consisted of cDNA or gDNA derived from T cells, B-cell-depleted T cells, or PBMCs. The dataset comprised deeply sampled blood TCRbeta repertoires from subjects exposed to, actively infected with, or recovered from COVID-19. The repertoires were released in a freely available public database intended as a resource for research on the immune response to SARS-CoV-2. Samples were obtained from the ongoing ImmuneRACE study (first 160 participants) and from 950 to 1,500 subjects provided by 6 global collaborators. Sample metadata almost always included a de-identified subject ID, COVID-19 status, age in years and sex. Where available, HLA class I and class II types were taken from metadata supplied by the sample provider and were not determined by assay-based typing. Overall study results and their limits: Clinical and demographic metadata were provided uncurated, with the amount varying by source and participant.

TCRbeta CDR3 regions were amplified from genomic DNA by means of the immunoSEQ Assay, a bias-controlled multiplex PCR. For the original study's pipeline: Nucleated cell counts per sample were estimated from amplification of reference gene primers within the assay. Sequence reads were collapsed and filtered to measure the absolute abundance of every unique TCRbeta CDR3 rearrangement. For each sample, productive Simpson clonality was calculated by taking the square root of Simpson's diversity index across productive rearrangements. In TCRdb, the immuneACCESS table is reduced to in-frame sequences with V and J assigned. These tables do not hold every clone; where another copy was compared, an unresolved V gene accounts for under half, and the others remain unexplained. V and J calls and clone size are given by that table; D and trimming were obtained from the DNA. The table for this sample lists some 320,000 clones; 85% of them were counted only once. About 1.9% of the sample is in the top ten clones.

In the prospective study, participants were roughly 18 to 90 years old, resided in approximately 25 geographic areas of the United States, and were enrolled through a virtual design. To assign participants to cohorts, the prospective study relied on clinical history that participants themselves reported in a screening survey and a study questionnaire. Exposed participants were defined as having been in contact with someone with a PCR-confirmed or clinician-diagnosed COVID-19 case within 2 weeks of study entry. In the prospective study, mobile phlebotomists collected whole blood, serum and a nasopharyngeal or oropharyngeal swab from each participant. Additional blood draws and questionnaires over an approximately two-month period could optionally be provided by prospective study participants. Before DNA extraction, blood samples from the prospective study were shipped at room temperature or frozen.

This clone was picked up one time. This receptor's antigen is unknown. It has no much larger one-base neighbor in the sample; base qualities were not kept. V is trimmed back by 4 bases and J by 3 bases, and the junction contains 3 bases that no gene match accounts for. The CDR1 and CDR2 encoded by the germline V gene (reference sequence) are LGHDT and YNNKEL. The CDR3 holds 14 amino acids from the cysteine to the phenylalanine. The retained sequence is limited to the CDR3, 42 bases, with the frame set at the first base. The chain is assembled from TRBV3-1 (or the pseudogene TRBV3-2) and TRBJ2-4; the junction holds 7 bases that match TRBD2. This TCR derives from a young woman who had been exposed to COVID-19. The source material was PBMCs or T cells enriched from blood (not recorded which). Read as DNA, the sequence is TGTGCCAGCAGCCTAGGGGAGGGCAAAAACATTCAGTACTTC. This sequence encodes CASSLGEGKNIQYF.